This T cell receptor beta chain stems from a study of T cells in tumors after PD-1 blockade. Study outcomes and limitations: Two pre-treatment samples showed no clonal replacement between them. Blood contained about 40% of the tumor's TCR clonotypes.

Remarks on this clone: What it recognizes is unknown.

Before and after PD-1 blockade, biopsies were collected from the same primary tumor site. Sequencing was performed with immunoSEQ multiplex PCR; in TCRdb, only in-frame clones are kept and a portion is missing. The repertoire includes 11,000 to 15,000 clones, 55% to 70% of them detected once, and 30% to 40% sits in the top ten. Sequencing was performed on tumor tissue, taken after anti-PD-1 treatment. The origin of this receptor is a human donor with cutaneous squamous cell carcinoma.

CDR3 nucleotides: TGCGCCAGCAGCTTGGACCGGGCTTTATCCTACGAGCAGTACTTC. It translates to CASSLDRALSYEQYF. The chain couples TRBV5-1 to TRBJ2-7; D remains ambiguous. Germline CDR1 SGHRS, CDR2 YFSETQ. Trimming removed 0 bases from V and 1 base from J, with 11 bases in between. This CDR3 has 15 amino acids.